The subject of this entry is one T cell receptor (beta chain). Its target is unknown. The V end lost 3 bases, the J end lost 6 bases, and 16 bases lay between the germline ends. The germline V gene encodes CDR1 WNHNN and CDR2 SYGVQD (reference sequence). This CDR3 contains 15 residues. This record belongs to a study of shared clonotypes between healthy human individuals. Across the whole study: Each donor's CD8 memory used one plate, CD8 naive two, each CD4 subset three.

Study-level results: Clonotype sharing levels among donors were expected to vary with sequencing depth.

Replicate PCRs run on sorted subsets employed 200 ng DNA, tens of thousands of T cell genomes. The repertoire was sequenced with immunoSEQ multiplex PCR; TCRdb's copy has only in-frame clones and lacks some. Of roughly 2.1 million clones listed, approximately 94% are singletons. CD45RO-negative, CCR7-positively selected cells formed the naive CD8 fraction, excluding terminally differentiated effector memory CD45RA+ cells. The chain combines TRBV10-1 with TRBJ2-3, with D tentatively TRBD2 (6 bases). The TCR originated in a man aged 18 to 30 in good health. Some clones in this sample may be carry-over from other donors' samples. The sample was naive CD8+ T cells from PBMCs. CDR3 residues: CASSDRKNRGDTQYF. The CDR3 region has the DNA TGCGCCAGCAGTGACAGAAAGAATCGGGGGGATACGCAGTATTTT.